The sequence of this T cell receptor (beta chain) was determined in a study of blood T cell repertoires in COVID-19. This CDR3 region has 16 residues. Germline V gives CDR1 LGHNA, CDR2 YNFKEQ. Trimming left V 3 bases short and J 5 bases short, with 16 bases between. In its sample, this clone was seen once. The data were produced by immunoSEQ multiplex PCR, yet TCRdb's version contains in-frame clones alone and is incomplete. The data show around 190,000 clones, with about 80% seen just once and about 1.6% held by the top ten. This TCR was sampled from a human donor in a cohort sampled during active COVID-19. The chain recombines TRBV4-2 with TRBJ1-4; D might be TRBD1 (5 bases). Sequencing was performed on peripheral blood. The CDR3: CASSHATLGGNEKLFF. CDR3 in DNA: TGTGCCAGCAGCCATGCAACTTTGGGGGGGAATGAAAAACTGTTTTTT.